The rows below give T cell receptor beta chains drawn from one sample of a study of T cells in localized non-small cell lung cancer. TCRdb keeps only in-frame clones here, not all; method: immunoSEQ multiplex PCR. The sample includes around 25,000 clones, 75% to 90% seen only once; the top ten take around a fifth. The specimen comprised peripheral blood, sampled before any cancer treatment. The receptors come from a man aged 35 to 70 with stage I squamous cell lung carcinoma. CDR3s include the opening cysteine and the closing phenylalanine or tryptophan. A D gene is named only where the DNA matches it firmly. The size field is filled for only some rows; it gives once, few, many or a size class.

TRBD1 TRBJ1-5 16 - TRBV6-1 CASSGYRGVSNQPQHF TGTGCCAGCAGTGGGTACAGGGGGGTGAGCAATCAGCCCCAGCATTTT
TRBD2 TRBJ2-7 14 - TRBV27 CASSPSGAPYEQYF TGTGCCAGCAGTCCCAGCGGGGCCCCTTACGAGCAGTACTTC
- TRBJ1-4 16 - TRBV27 CASSLSITGPTEKLFF TGTGCCAGCAGTTTATCGATAACGGGACCGACTGAAAAACTGTTTTTT
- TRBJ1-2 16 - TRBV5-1 CASSLVGREGKDGYTF TGCGCCAGCAGCTTGGTGGGCAGGGAAGGAAAAGATGGCTACACCTTC
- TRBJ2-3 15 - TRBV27 CASSGPSPRTDTQYF TGTGCCAGCAGTGGGCCTAGCCCCCGCACAGATACGCAGTATTTT
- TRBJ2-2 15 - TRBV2 CASSGVLANTGELFF TGTGCCAGCAGTGGGGTGCTGGCGAACACCGGGGAGCTGTTTTTT
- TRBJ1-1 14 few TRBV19 CASWDGSQNTEAFF TGTGCCAGTTGGGACGGCTCACAGAACACTGAAGCTTTCTTT
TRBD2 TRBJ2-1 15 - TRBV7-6 CASSSSGALRGEQFF TGTGCCAGCAGCTCTAGCGGGGCCCTCCGAGGTGAGCAGTTCTTC
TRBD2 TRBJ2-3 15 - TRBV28 CASSFFSSGTDTQYF TGTGCCAGCAGTTTTTTTTCTAGCGGGACAGATACGCAGTATTTT
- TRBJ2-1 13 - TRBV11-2 CASSLTTNNEQFF TGTGCCAGCAGCTTGACTACTAACAATGAGCAGTTCTTC
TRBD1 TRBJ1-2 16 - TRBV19 CASSIKTGGSGYGYTF TGTGCCAGTAGTATTAAGACAGGGGGCTCTGGCTATGGCTACACCTTC
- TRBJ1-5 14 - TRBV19 CASSPPPSNQPQHF TGTGCCAGTAGTCCCCCCCCGAGCAATCAGCCCCAGCATTTT
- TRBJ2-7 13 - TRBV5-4 CASSPGGRYEQYF TGTGCCAGCAGTCCCGGGGGCCGGTACGAGCAGTACTTC
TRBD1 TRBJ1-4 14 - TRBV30 CAWSTGGTNEKLFF TGTGCCTGGAGTACAGGGGGAACTAATGAAAAACTGTTTTTT
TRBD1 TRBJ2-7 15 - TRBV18 CASSPDRDRSYEQYF TGTGCCAGCTCACCAGACAGGGACAGATCCTACGAGCAGTACTTC
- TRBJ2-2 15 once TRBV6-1 CASSQYIANTGELFF TGTGCCAGCAGTCAATACATAGCGAACACCGGGGAGCTGTTTTTT
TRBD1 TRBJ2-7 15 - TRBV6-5 CASSYGRQGTYEQYF TGTGCCAGCAGTTACGGGAGACAGGGGACCTACGAGCAGTACTTC
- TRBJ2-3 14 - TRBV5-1 CASSLGGGTDTQYF TGCGCCAGCAGCTTGGGAGGGGGCACAGATACGCAGTATTTT
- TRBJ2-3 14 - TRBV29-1 CSAWGQTATDTQYF TGCAGCGCTTGGGGACAAACTGCCACAGATACGCAGTATTTT
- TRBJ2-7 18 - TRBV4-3 CASSQVFVSVEAGDEQYF TGCGCCAGCAGCCAAGTTTTTGTGTCCGTTGAAGCGGGCGACGAGCAGTACTTC
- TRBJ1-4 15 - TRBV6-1 CASSEVGRYGEKLFF TGTGCCAGCAGTGAGGTGGGCCGATACGGTGAAAAACTGTTTTTT
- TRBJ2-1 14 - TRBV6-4 CASKPTGMTTEQFF TGTGCCAGCAAACCCACCGGGATGACGACTGAGCAGTTCTTC
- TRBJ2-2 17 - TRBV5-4 CASRDTAGGGSPGELFF TGTGCCAGCAGGGATACCGCTGGAGGGGGAAGTCCCGGGGAGCTGTTTTTT
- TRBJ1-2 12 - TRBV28 CASSLQGDGYTF TGTGCCAGCAGTTTACAAGGAGATGGCTACACCTTC
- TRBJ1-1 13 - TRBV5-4 CASSLPGAREAFF TGTGCCAGCAGCTTGCCGGGAGCACGTGAAGCTTTCTTT
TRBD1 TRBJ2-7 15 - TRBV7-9 CASSIQGGRPYEQYF TGTGCCAGCAGCATACAGGGGGGCCGGCCATACGAGCAGTACTTC
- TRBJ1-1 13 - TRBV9 CASSVSPETEAFF TGTGCCAGCAGCGTAAGCCCTGAGACTGAAGCTTTCTTT
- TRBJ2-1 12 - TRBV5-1 CASSLRGDEQFF TGCGCCAGCAGCTTGAGAGGCGATGAGCAGTTCTTC
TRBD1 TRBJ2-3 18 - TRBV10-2 CASLPGTGWIGGTDTQYF TGCGCCAGCTTGCCCGGGACAGGGTGGATAGGGGGCACAGATACGCAGTATTTT
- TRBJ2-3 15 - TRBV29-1 CSVETPDRSTDTQYF TGCAGCGTTGAAACCCCTGACAGGAGCACAGATACGCAGTATTTT
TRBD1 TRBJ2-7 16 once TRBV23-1 CASSHFRQGQNYEQYF TGCGCCAGCAGTCACTTCCGACAGGGTCAGAACTACGAGCAGTACTTC
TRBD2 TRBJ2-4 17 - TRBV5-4 CASSLGGTRGAKNIQYF TGTGCCAGCAGCTTGGGCGGGACTAGGGGGGCCAAAAACATTCAGTACTTC
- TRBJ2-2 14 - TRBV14 CASSQFGSVGELFF TGTGCCAGCAGCCAGTTCGGAAGCGTAGGGGAGCTGTTTTTT
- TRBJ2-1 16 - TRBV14 CASSQAHYRPYNEQFF TGTGCCAGCAGCCAAGCCCATTATAGGCCCTACAATGAGCAGTTCTTC
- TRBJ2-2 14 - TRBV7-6 CASSLGGNTGELFF TGTGCCAGCAGCTTAGGGGGGAACACCGGGGAGCTGTTTTTT
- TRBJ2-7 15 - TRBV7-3 CASSLTGLGGYEQYF TGTGCCAGCAGCTTAACAGGCCTAGGAGGTTACGAGCAGTACTTC
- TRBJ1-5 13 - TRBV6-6 CASSYEVWQPQHF TGTGCCAGCAGTTACGAGGTTTGGCAGCCCCAGCATTTT
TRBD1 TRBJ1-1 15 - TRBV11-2 CASSPGTGLNTEAFF TGTGCCAGCAGCCCCGGGACAGGACTGAACACTGAAGCTTTCTTT
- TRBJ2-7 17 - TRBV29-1 CSVEAPPVQSGSHEQYF TGCAGCGTTGAAGCCCCCCCCGTACAGTCGGGGAGCCACGAGCAGTACTTC
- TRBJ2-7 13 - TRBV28 CASRFRSSYEQYF TGTGCCAGCAGGTTCCGTAGCTCCTACGAGCAGTACTTC
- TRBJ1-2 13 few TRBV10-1 CASSAGVSYGYTF TGCGCCAGCAGTGCAGGGGTGTCCTATGGCTACACCTTC